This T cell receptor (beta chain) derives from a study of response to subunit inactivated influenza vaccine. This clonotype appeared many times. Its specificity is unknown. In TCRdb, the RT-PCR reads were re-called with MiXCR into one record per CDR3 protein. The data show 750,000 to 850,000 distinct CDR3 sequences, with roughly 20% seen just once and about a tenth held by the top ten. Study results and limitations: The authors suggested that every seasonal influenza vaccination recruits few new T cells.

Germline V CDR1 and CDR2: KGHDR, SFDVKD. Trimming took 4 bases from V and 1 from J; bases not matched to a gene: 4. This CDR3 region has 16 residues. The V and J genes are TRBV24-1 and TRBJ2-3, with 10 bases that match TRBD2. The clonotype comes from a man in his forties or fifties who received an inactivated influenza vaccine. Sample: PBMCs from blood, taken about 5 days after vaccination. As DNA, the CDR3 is TGTGCCACCAGTGACCCCGGGACTAGCGGCACAGATACGCAGTATTTT. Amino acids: CATSDPGTSGTDTQYF.